The 9 T cell receptor beta chains below come from one sample, sequenced in a study of lymphopenia after photon versus proton radiotherapy. Using immunoSEQ multiplex PCR, the repertoire was profiled, and TCRdb retains in-frame clones only, with some absent. The sample consists of 52,000 or so clones, around 90% of them appearing once. This sample comprised peripheral blood, obtained from a patient treated with photon-based radiotherapy. The origin of the receptors is a woman in her thirties or forties with cholangiocarcinoma.

The chain joins TRBV5-1 to TRBJ1-1, with TRBD1 matching 8 bases. This CDR3 has 18 residues. Germline CDR1 reads SGHRS; CDR2 reads YFSETQ. Losses at the gene ends were 2 bases for V and 1 base for J; bases not matched to a gene: 13. The DNA for the CDR3 is TGCGCCAGCAGCTTAGTAGGACAGGGATCAAATAGGAACACTGAAGCTTTCTTT. It specifies CASSLVGQGSNRNTEAFF.

The CDR3 reads CASSTEGGDQPQHF. The CDR3 DNA reads as TGTGCCAGTAGTACGGAGGGGGGGGATCAGCCCCAGCATTTT. This chain joins TRBV19 and TRBJ1-5; possibly TRBD1 for D (6 bases). The germline V gene encodes CDR1 LNHDA and CDR2 SQIVND (reference sequence). Trimming took off 4 bases at V and 5 bases at J, with 12 bases between the two ends. The CDR3 loop spans 14 amino acids.

The CDR3 nucleotides read TGTGCCACTAGACTGGGGACCGATTCCTACGAGCAGTACTTC. Translated: CATRLGTDSYEQYF. This rearrangement joins TRBV6-5 to TRBJ2-7; D possibly uses TRBD1 or TRBD2 (5 bases each). Germline V gene data show CDR1 as MNHEY and CDR2 as SVGAGI. V was trimmed by 10 bases and J by 1 base, leaving 17 bases between them. This CDR3 spans 14 amino acids.

The genes are TRBV5-4 and TRBJ1-2; 9 nucleotides match TRBD1. The CDR3 extends over 13 amino acids. The trim removed 1 base at V and 11 bases at J, leaving 6 bases unmatched. CDR1 and CDR2 from the germline V gene are SGHNT and YYREEE (reference sequence). The CDR3 DNA sequence: TGTGCCAGCAGCTTGAGGACAGGGACAGGGTACACCTTC. Translated: CASSLRTGTGYTF.

CDR3 protein: CASSSSDAYEQYF. The CDR3, as DNA: TGTGCCAGCTCGTCTAGCGATGCCTACGAGCAGTACTTC. This chain connects TRBV28 to TRBJ2-7; maybe TRBD2 (6 bases). Germline loops: CDR1 MDHEN, CDR2 SYDVKM. Trimming cost V 8 bases and J 2 bases, with 13 bases left between them. This CDR3 region has 13 residues.

The V call is TRBV9, the J call TRBJ2-1; D gene ambiguous. The germline V and J ends were trimmed by 2 bases and 5 bases, with 17 bases remaining between them. The CDR3 extends over 16 amino acids. Looked up from germline, CDR1 is SGDLS and CDR2 is YYNGEE. CDR3 protein: CASSVAPQTLHNEQFF. CDR3 nucleotides: TGTGCCAGCAGCGTCGCCCCCCAGACACTACACAATGAGCAGTTCTTC.

The chain uses TRBV6-1 and TRBJ1-6; D gene unclear. Trimming removed 0 bases from V and 13 bases from J, with 7 bases in between. Germline V gene lookup returns CDR1 MNHNS and CDR2 SASEGT. CDR3 length equals 12 residues. The CDR3 region has the DNA TGTGCCAGCAGTGAAGCGGGTGATCCCCTCCACTTT. Translating it yields CASSEAGDPLHF.

The chain combines TRBV27 with TRBJ1-5, with D possibly TRBD1 on 5 matching bases. Germline assignment: CDR1 MNHEY and CDR2 SMNVEV (reference sequence). The CDR3 sequence is 13 residues long. Trimming removed 4 bases from V and 6 bases from J, with 10 bases in between. The chain's CDR3 is CASSWSRGQPQHF. In DNA form, the CDR3 reads TGTGCCAGCAGTTGGTCAAGGGGTCAGCCCCAGCATTTT.

In the case of this clone: Mismatch with germline at one junction end may stem from a read error. The chain carries TRBV7-7 and TRBJ1-4; D is ambiguous. The CDR3 loop spans 19 amino acids. Per the germline V gene, CDR1 is SSHAT and CDR2 is FNYEAQ (reference sequence). The CDR3 nucleotides read TGTGCTAGCAGCTTAGCCAGCCCTCTCGCGGGTTTAACTAATGAAAAACTGTTTTTT. Encoded protein: CASSLASPLAGLTNEKLFF.